This T cell receptor (beta chain) derives from a study of blood T cell repertoires in COVID-19. Methods used by the authors: By means of reference gene primer amplification, nucleated cell counts were estimated. Here immunoSEQ multiplex PCR was the method, and the copy in TCRdb shows in-frame clones only, minus some. V and J calls and clone size follow that table, whereas D and trimming were derived from the DNA. Of around 25,000 clones detected, about nine tenths appear once; the ten largest clones hold about 9.6%. V was trimmed by 7 bases and J by 8 bases, leaving 20 bases between them. There are 14 residues in the CDR3. The germline V gene has CDR1 SNHLY and CDR2 FYNNEI.

The chain recombines TRBV2 with TRBJ1-2; the D gene is possibly TRBD1 (5 bases). This receptor was taken from a man in his 70s with acute or convalescent COVID-19. The sample taken for sequencing was peripheral blood. CDR3: CASTAGGGVRGYTF. In nucleotides, the CDR3 is TGTGCCAGCACCGCCGGGGGGGGTGTTCGGGGCTACACCTTC.